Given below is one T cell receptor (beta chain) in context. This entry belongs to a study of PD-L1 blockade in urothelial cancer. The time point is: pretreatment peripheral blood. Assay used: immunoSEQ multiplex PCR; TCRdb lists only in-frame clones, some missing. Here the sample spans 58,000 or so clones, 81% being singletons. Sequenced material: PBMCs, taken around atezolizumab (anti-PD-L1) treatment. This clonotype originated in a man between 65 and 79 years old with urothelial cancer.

The CDR3 sequence: CASSLRGRASGTRETQYF. The CDR3 DNA follows: TGTGCCAGCAGCTTAAGAGGTCGGGCTAGCGGGACCCGGGAGACCCAGTACTTC. This sequence joins TRBV7-3 and TRBJ2-5; 9 nucleotides agree with TRBD2. The trim removed 1 base at V and 5 bases at J, leaving 14 bases unmatched. The length of the CDR3 is 18 residues. Germline CDR1 reads SGHTA; CDR2 reads FQGTGA.